The clone carrying this T cell receptor beta chain was picked up one time. The data belong to a study of follicular helper T cells after annual influenza vaccination. Clones were read by immunoSEQ multiplex PCR, and TCRdb kept only the in-frame ones, dropping some. The table shows roughly 7,300 clones, with approximately 80% occurring only once. Trimming took off 3 bases at V and 4 bases at J, with 15 bases between the two ends. Germline CDR1 is MDHEN and CDR2 is SYDVKM. The CDR3 is made up of 15 amino acids. Time point noted: 2015-2016 season, 7 days after influenza vaccination. The rearrangement uses TRBV28 and TRBJ1-2, with D perhaps matching TRBD1 (6 bases). The input for sequencing was CXCR5+ CD38- circulating T follicular helper cells from blood, taken 7 days after influenza vaccination. Indicated subset: circulating Tfh, non-naive CD4+CXCR5+PD-1+ (ICOS+CD38+ or ICOS-CD38-). This clonotype was sampled from an adult who received the influenza vaccine. Here the CDR3 reads CASSFGGGGGYGYTF. CDR3 nucleotide sequence: TGTGCCAGCAGTTTCGGGGGAGGGGGAGGCTATGGCTACACCTTC.